This T cell receptor beta chain came from a study of blood T cell repertoires in COVID-19. For the study at large: Specimens from acute and convalescent COVID-19 originated in the United States, Italy and Spain. The analysed material was cDNA or gDNA that came from T cells, B-cell-depleted T cells, or PBMCs.

Germline loops: CDR1 SGHAT, CDR2 FQNNGV. Trimming cost V 1 base and J 8 bases, with 14 bases left between them. This CDR3 is 14 amino acids long. Study processing details: Researchers report that nucleated cell counts were estimated from reference gene primer amplification. Libraries were prepared by immunoSEQ multiplex PCR; TCRdb keeps only in-frame clonotypes and omits some of them. D and trimming come from the DNA, and the V and J calls and clone size come from that table. The sample has some 87,000 clones, over 75% seen once. This receptor was identified in a human donor in a cohort sampled during active COVID-19. The sample consisted of peripheral blood. The rearrangement joins TRBV11-2 to TRBJ1-2; D is undetermined. The chain's CDR3 is CASSLGLGRYGYTF. In DNA, the CDR3 is TGTGCCAGCAGCTTAGGGTTGGGCCGCTACGGCTACACCTTC.